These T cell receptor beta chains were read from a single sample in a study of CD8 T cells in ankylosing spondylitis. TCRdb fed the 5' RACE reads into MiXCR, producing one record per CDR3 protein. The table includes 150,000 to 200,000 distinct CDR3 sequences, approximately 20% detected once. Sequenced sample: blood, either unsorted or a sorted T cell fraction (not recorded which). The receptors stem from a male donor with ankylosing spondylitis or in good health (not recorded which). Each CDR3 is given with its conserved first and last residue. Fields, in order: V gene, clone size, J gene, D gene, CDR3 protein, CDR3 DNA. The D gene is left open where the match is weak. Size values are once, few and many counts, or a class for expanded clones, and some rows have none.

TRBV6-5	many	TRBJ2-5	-	CASSYGKKWETQYF	TGTGCCAGCAGTTACGGGAAAAAGTGGGAGACCCAGTACTTC
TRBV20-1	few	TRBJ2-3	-	CSQQRGSTDTQYF	TGCAGCCAGCAGCGAGGAAGCACAGATACGCAGTATTTT
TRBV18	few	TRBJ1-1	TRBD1	CASSPGSDRATEAFF	TGTGCCAGCTCACCAGGGTCAGACAGGGCCACTGAAGCTTTCTTT
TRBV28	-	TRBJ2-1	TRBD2	CVSSKGLAGYNEQFF	TGTGTCAGCAGCAAGGGACTAGCGGGATACAATGAGCAGTTCTTC
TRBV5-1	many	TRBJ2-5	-	CASSPPRGRAEETQYF	TGCGCCAGCAGCCCCCCCCGGGGCAGGGCCGAAGAGACCCAGTACTTC
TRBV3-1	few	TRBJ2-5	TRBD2	CASSQLAGKQETQYF	TGTGCCAGCAGCCAACTAGCGGGAAAGCAAGAGACCCAGTACTTC
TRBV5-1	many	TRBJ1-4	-	CASSLSENEKLFF	TGCGCCAGCAGCTTGTCAGAGAATGAAAAACTGTTTTTT
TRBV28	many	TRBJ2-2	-	CASSPFLGSTGELFF	TGTGCCAGCAGCCCTTTTCTTGGTAGTACCGGGGAGCTGTTTTTT
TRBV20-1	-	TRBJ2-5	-	CSASNQAAWRETQYF	TGCAGTGCTAGTAACCAAGCGGCCTGGCGGGAGACCCAGTACTTC
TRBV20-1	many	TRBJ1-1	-	CSAPPTWGVTEAFF	TGCAGTGCGCCTCCCACATGGGGGGTCACTGAAGCTTTCTTT
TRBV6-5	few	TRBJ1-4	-	CASSYSGEKLFF	TGTGCCAGCAGTTACTCGGGTGAAAAACTGTTTTTT
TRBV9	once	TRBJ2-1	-	CASSAEQGNEQFF	TGTGCCAGCAGCGCGGAACAGGGAAATGAGCAGTTCTTC
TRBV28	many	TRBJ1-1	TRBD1	CAWTDRGRSTEAFF	TGTGCCTGGACGGACAGGGGGCGGAGTACTGAAGCTTTCTTT
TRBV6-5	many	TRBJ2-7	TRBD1	CASSSGTGISYEQYF	TGTGCCAGCAGTTCCGGGACAGGGATCTCCTACGAGCAGTACTTC
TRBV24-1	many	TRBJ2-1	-	CATSEEGPQFF	TGTGCCACCAGTGAGGAAGGCCCACAGTTCTTC
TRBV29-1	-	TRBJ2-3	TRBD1	CSVGSRTGSTDTQYF	TGCAGCGTTGGTTCGAGGACAGGGAGCACAGATACGCAGTATTTT
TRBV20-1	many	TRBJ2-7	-	CSARFDYEQYF	TGCAGTGCTAGGTTCGATTACGAGCAGTACTTC
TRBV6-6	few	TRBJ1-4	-	CASRPGGLNEKLFF	TGTGCCAGCAGACCCGGGGGGCTGAATGAAAAACTGTTTTTT
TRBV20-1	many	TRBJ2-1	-	CSWVAPSDNEQFF	TGCAGTTGGGTAGCTCCGTCTGACAATGAGCAGTTCTTC
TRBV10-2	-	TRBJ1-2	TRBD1	CASGHRGSGTGGSGYTF	TGCGCCAGCGGTCACCGTGGCTCCGGGACAGGGGGCAGTGGCTACACCTTC
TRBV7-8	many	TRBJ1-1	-	CASTQGRNTEAFF	TGTGCCAGCACACAGGGAAGGAACACTGAAGCTTTCTTT
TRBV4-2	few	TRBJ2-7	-	CASSHGVGRTYEQYF	TGTGCCAGCAGCCACGGAGTGGGCCGTACCTACGAGCAGTACTTC
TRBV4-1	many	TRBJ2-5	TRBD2	CASSQETSGIKTQYF	TGCGCCAGCAGCCAAGAAACTAGCGGGATAAAGACCCAGTACTTC
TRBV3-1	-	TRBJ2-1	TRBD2	CASRRLAGGPSEQFF	TGTGCCAGCAGACGGCTAGCGGGAGGGCCCAGTGAGCAGTTCTTC
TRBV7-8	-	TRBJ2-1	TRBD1	CASGADRGSYNEQFF	TGTGCCAGCGGAGCAGACAGGGGATCCTACAATGAGCAGTTCTTC
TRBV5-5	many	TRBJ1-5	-	CASSPLGGSNQPQHF	TGTGCCAGCAGCCCCCTGGGAGGGAGCAATCAGCCCCAGCATTTT
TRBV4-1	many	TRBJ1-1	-	CASSQDRVRDSNTEAFF	TGCGCCAGCAGCCAAGACCGGGTCAGAGACTCGAACACTGAAGCTTTCTTT
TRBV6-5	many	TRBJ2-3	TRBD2	CASSYFSGREADTQYF	TGTGCCAGCAGTTACTTTAGCGGGAGAGAAGCAGATACGCAGTATTTT
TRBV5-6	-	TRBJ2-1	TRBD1	CASSRGRDRVFYNEQFF	TGTGCCAGCAGCCGAGGCCGGGACAGGGTATTTTACAATGAGCAGTTCTTC
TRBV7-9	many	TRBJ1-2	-	CASSLGTFYGYTF	TGTGCCAGCAGCTTAGGGACATTCTATGGCTACACCTTC
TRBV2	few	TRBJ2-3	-	CASGLERTDTQYF	TGTGCCAGCGGACTTGAACGCACAGATACGCAGTATTTT
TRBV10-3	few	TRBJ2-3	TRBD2	CAISKTASGGSTDTQYF	TGTGCCATCAGTAAAACTGCTAGCGGAGGCAGCACAGATACGCAGTATTTT
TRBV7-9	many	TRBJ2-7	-	CASSLAAGQSEQYF	TGTGCCAGCAGCTTAGCAGCAGGCCAAAGCGAGCAGTACTTC
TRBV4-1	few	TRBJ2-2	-	CASSHPGTNTGELFF	TGCGCCAGCAGCCATCCCGGGACAAACACCGGGGAGCTGTTTTTT
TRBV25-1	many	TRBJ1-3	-	CASSETLGPGNTIYF	TGTGCCAGCAGTGAAACCCTGGGCCCTGGAAACACCATATATTTT
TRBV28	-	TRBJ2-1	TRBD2	CASSLAGPTYNEQFF	TGTGCCAGCAGCCTAGCGGGACCAACCTACAATGAGCAGTTCTTC
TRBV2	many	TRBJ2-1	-	CASSEAGAQRVDNEQFF	TGTGCCAGCAGTGAAGCGGGCGCGCAGCGTGTCGACAATGAGCAGTTCTTC
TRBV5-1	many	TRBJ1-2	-	CASSLEPQSIYYGYTF	TGCGCCAGCAGCTTGGAGCCACAGTCAATCTACTATGGCTACACCTTC
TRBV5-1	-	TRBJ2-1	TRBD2	CASSLPSGSGYNEQFF	TGCGCCAGCAGCTTGCCTAGCGGGAGTGGCTACAATGAGCAGTTCTTC
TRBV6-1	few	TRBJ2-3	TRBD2	CASSPLAGVVTDTQYF	TGTGCCAGCAGTCCTCTAGCGGGAGTGGTGACAGATACGCAGTATTTT
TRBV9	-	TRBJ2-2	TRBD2	CASSLESGTNTGELFF	TGTGCCAGCAGCCTAGAAAGCGGGACCAACACCGGGGAGCTGTTTTTT
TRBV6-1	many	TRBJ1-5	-	CASSETSRQPQHF	TGTGCCAGCAGTGAGACATCACGGCAGCCCCAGCATTTT
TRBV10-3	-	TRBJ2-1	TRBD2	CAISDPRTSGKQFF	TGTGCCATCAGTGACCCACGGACTAGCGGGAAGCAGTTCTTC
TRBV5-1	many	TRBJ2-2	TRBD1	CASSYDRGGPLRELFF	TGCGCCAGCAGCTACGACAGGGGTGGTCCCCTGAGGGAGCTGTTTTTT
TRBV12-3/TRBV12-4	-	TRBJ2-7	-	CASGAGGPPLEQYF	TGTGCCAGCGGAGCCGGAGGCCCCCCTCTCGAGCAGTACTTC
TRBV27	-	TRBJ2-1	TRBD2	CASSLMTTSEYNEQFF	TGTGCCAGCAGTTTAATGACGACTAGCGAGTACAATGAGCAGTTCTTC
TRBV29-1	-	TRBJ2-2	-	CSVGGNLNTGELFF	TGCAGCGTGGGGGGCAACCTGAACACCGGGGAGCTGTTTTTT
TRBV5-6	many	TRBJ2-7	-	CASSARGFYEQYF	TGTGCCAGCAGCGCCCGGGGGTTCTACGAGCAGTACTTC
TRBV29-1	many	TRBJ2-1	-	CSVAGTLEQFF	TGCAGCGTTGCCGGGACTCTAGAGCAGTTCTTC